This is a list of T cell receptor beta chains from one sample in a study of blood T cells in healthy people across ages. TCRdb re-derived calls from the 5' RACE reads in MiXCR, one entry per CDR3 protein. The sample lists around 1,000,000 distinct CDR3 sequences; around two fifths were seen once. The sample taken for sequencing was blood. The source is a man younger than 35 in good health. Each CDR3 is given with its conserved first and last residue. A D gene is named only where the DNA matches it firmly. Only some rows state a clone size, as once, few, many or a class for expanded clones.

abundance	v_gene	d_gene	j_gene	CDR3nt	CDR3aa
few	TRBV21-1	-	TRBJ1-2	TGTGCCAGCAACCCCCAGTTAGCTAACTATGGCTACACCTTC	CASNPQLANYGYTF
few	TRBV5-1	TRBD1	TRBJ1-2	TGCGCCAGCAGGGCCGGGACAGGGGGCGAAAGCTACACCTTC	CASRAGTGGESYTF
few	TRBV6-5	-	TRBJ2-3	TGTGCCAGCAGTTACGGCAGGGTACCCGCAGATACGCAGTATTTT	CASSYGRVPADTQYF
-	TRBV14	-	TRBJ2-1	TGTGCCAGCAGCCGTATATCGAGCTCCTACAATGAGCAGTTCTTC	CASSRISSSYNEQFF
few	TRBV7-2	-	TRBJ1-2	TGTGCCAGCAGCTTAGTTTCGGTCATTTATGGCTACACCTTC	CASSLVSVIYGYTF
-	TRBV10-3	TRBD2	TRBJ2-3	TGTGCCATCCGGGGGGGGGGTGATACGCAGTATTTT	CAIRGGGDTQYF
-	TRBV20-1	TRBD1	TRBJ1-6	TGCAGTGCTAGACGGGACAGCGAGAGCTCCTATAATTCACCCCTCCACTTT	CSARRDSESSYNSPLHF
once	TRBV12-3/TRBV12-4	-	TRBJ2-3	TGTGCCAGCAGTTTTTTTCAGGTCACAGATATGCAGTATTTT	CASSFFQVTDMQYF
few	TRBV20-1	-	TRBJ1-2	TGCAGTGCTAGAGAAGAAGCAGTCCGGGGCTACACCTTC	CSAREEAVRGYTF
-	TRBV12-3/TRBV12-4	-	TRBJ2-7	TGTGCCAGCAGTTTAGGGGGAACAGCTTATTACGAGCAGTACTTC	CASSLGGTAYYEQYF
-	TRBV14	-	TRBJ2-7	TGTGCCAGCAGCCACCGGCTAAACTACGAGCAGTACTTC	CASSHRLNYEQYF
-	TRBV7-9	-	TRBJ1-3	TGTGCCAGCAGCAAGCCGCGGGATACTGGCGGCCTAAACACCATATATTTT	CASSKPRDTGGLNTIYF
-	TRBV4-1	-	TRBJ2-1	TGCGCCAGCAGCCAAGATCTCACAGATTACAATGAGCAGTTCTTC	CASSQDLTDYNEQFF
-	TRBV20-1	TRBD2	TRBJ2-1	TGCAGTGCGTCGGGACTAGCGGGGGACTACAATGAGCAGTTCTTC	CSASGLAGDYNEQFF
few	TRBV25-1	TRBD2	TRBJ2-1	TGTGCCAGCAGTGATATCCTAGCGGGGATCAATGAGCAGTTCTTC	CASSDILAGINEQFF
-	TRBV5-6	-	TRBJ1-5	TGTGCCAGCAGCTTCCACTGGGAAAGCAATCAGCCCCAGCATTTT	CASSFHWESNQPQHF
-	TRBV6-5	TRBD1	TRBJ1-4	TGTGCCAGCAGCCACGACAGGGTACGACTGTTTTTT	CASSHDRVRLFF
-	TRBV15	TRBD1	TRBJ2-1	TGTGCCACCAGCTCGCCCTGGCAGGGGGCGGGTGAGCAGTTCTTC	CATSSPWQGAGEQFF
few	TRBV7-3	-	TRBJ1-1	TGTGCCAGCAGTCCGACCCCGACAGTAAACACTGAAGCTTTCTTT	CASSPTPTVNTEAFF
-	TRBV4-3	-	TRBJ1-2	TGCGCCAGCAGCCAAGATCCAGGGGACCGGCATGGCTACACCTTC	CASSQDPGDRHGYTF
few	TRBV12-3/TRBV12-4	-	TRBJ1-1	TGTGCCAGCAGTTTAACAAGTGGCGCAGGGCTAGCTTTCTTT	CASSLTSGAGLAFF
-	TRBV18	TRBD1	TRBJ2-1	TGTGCCAGCTCACCCGGACAGGAACGGTTCCTTTACAATGAGCAGTTCTTC	CASSPGQERFLYNEQFF
-	TRBV7-9	-	TRBJ2-3	TGTGCCAGCAGCTTAGTCCGGTCTAGCACAGATACGCAGTATTTT	CASSLVRSSTDTQYF
few	TRBV6-2/TRBV6-3	-	TRBJ1-5	TGTGCCAGCAGTTACAATTTTTTCAGACAGGACTCTCGCAATCAGCCCCAGCATTTT	CASSYNFFRQDSRNQPQHF